The rows below give T cell receptor beta chains drawn from one sample of a study of blood T cells in healthy people across ages. TCRdb passed the 5' RACE reads through MiXCR, listing each CDR3 protein once. The sample lists about 620,000 distinct CDR3 sequences, roughly 21% occurring once. Source material: blood. The receptors stem from a man between 65 and 79 years old in good health. CDR3s include the opening cysteine and the closing phenylalanine or tryptophan. D genes are given only for firm matches. Where a row states a size, it is once, few, many or the class of an expanded clone; other rows omit it.

V gene	CDR3 length	J gene	clone size	D gene	CDR3 protein	CDR3 DNA
TRBV7-8	15	TRBJ1-5	few	TRBD1	CASSLAGTGWQPQHF	TGTGCCAGCAGCTTAGCAGGGACAGGGTGGCAGCCCCAGCATTTT
TRBV12-3/TRBV12-4	13	TRBJ1-1	NA	NA	CASSPQANTEAFF	TGTGCCAGCAGTCCTCAGGCTAACACTGAAGCTTTCTTT
TRBV27	15	TRBJ2-1	many	TRBD1	CASSFGQGSYNEQFF	TGTGCCAGCAGTTTTGGACAGGGATCCTACAATGAGCAGTTCTTC
TRBV14	14	TRBJ2-4	few	TRBD2	CASSRLAGANIQYF	TGTGCCAGCAGCCGACTAGCGGGAGCAAACATTCAGTACTTC
TRBV12-3/TRBV12-4	12	TRBJ2-7	NA	NA	CASSFGGGEQYF	TGTGCCAGCAGTTTTGGAGGGGGGGAGCAGTACTTC
TRBV15	13	TRBJ1-4	few	NA	CATSRATNEKLFF	TGTGCCACCAGCAGAGCAACTAATGAAAAACTGTTTTTT
TRBV6-1	16	TRBJ2-5	NA	NA	CASSEVGNLRGETQYF	TGTGCCAGCAGCGAAGTTGGGAACTTAAGGGGAGAGACCCAGTACTTC
TRBV5-1	14	TRBJ2-7	few	TRBD2	CASSLAGLFYEQYF	TGCGCCAGCAGCCTAGCGGGACTCTTCTACGAGCAGTACTTC
TRBV29-1	13	TRBJ2-3	few	NA	CSWRVGSFGTQYF	TGCAGTTGGAGGGTAGGGTCGTTTGGTACGCAGTATTTT
TRBV10-2	15	TRBJ2-5	NA	NA	CASSDRRAAPETQYF	TGCGCCAGCAGTGACCGTAGAGCGGCCCCAGAGACCCAGTACTTC
TRBV20-1	14	TRBJ2-7	NA	NA	CSANSEFSSYEQYF	TGCAGTGCTAACTCAGAATTCAGCTCCTACGAGCAGTACTTC
TRBV5-1	14	TRBJ2-1	few	NA	CASSFGGVLNEQFF	TGCGCCAGCAGCTTCGGGGGAGTCCTCAATGAGCAGTTCTTC
TRBV10-3	16	TRBJ2-1	NA	NA	CAIGGKGQSSYNEQFF	TGTGCCATCGGGGGGAAGGGGCAGAGCTCCTACAATGAGCAGTTCTTC
TRBV6-6	13	TRBJ2-4	few	NA	CASAGEAKNIQYF	TGTGCCAGCGCTGGGGAAGCCAAAAACATTCAGTACTTC
TRBV2	14	TRBJ2-1	NA	TRBD1	CASSIRDRGKQQFF	TGTGCCAGCAGTATAAGGGACAGGGGGAAACAGCAGTTCTTC
TRBV6-6	14	TRBJ2-7	NA	TRBD2	CASSHWGRANEQYF	TGTGCCAGCAGTCATTGGGGGAGGGCCAACGAGCAGTACTTC
TRBV3-1	16	TRBJ2-1	few	TRBD1	CASSHYRDRGRNEQFF	TGTGCCAGCAGCCACTACCGGGACAGGGGAAGGAATGAGCAGTTCTTC
TRBV20-1	14	TRBJ2-7	few	TRBD1	CSATLRDRGYEQYF	TGCAGTGCAACCCTCCGGGACAGGGGGTACGAGCAGTACTTC
TRBV10-3	13	TRBJ2-7	many	TRBD1	CAISGTGSYEQYF	TGTGCCATATCCGGGACAGGGTCCTACGAGCAGTACTTC
TRBV7-9	16	TRBJ2-3	NA	NA	CASSLVTVISTDTQYF	TGTGCCAGCAGCTTAGTAACGGTAATTAGCACAGATACGCAGTATTTT
TRBV6-5	15	TRBJ2-7	many	NA	CASSYGAGTSYEQYF	TGTGCCAGCAGTTACGGGGCAGGGACCTCCTACGAGCAGTACTTC
TRBV12-3/TRBV12-4	17	TRBJ2-1	NA	TRBD2	CASSPALGTSGTEEQFF	TGTGCCAGCAGCCCTGCCCTTGGGACTAGCGGGACAGAAGAGCAGTTCTTC
TRBV5-5	14	TRBJ2-5	few	TRBD1	CASSSPGQAETQYF	TGTGCCAGCAGCTCTCCGGGACAGGCGGAGACCCAGTACTTC
TRBV6-2/TRBV6-3	17	TRBJ2-5	NA	NA	CASSYSIAGRFQETQYF	TGTGCCAGCAGTTACTCGATCGCAGGGAGGTTCCAAGAGACCCAGTACTTC
TRBV25-1	12	TRBJ2-2	few	NA	CASSFQGGELFF	TGTGCCAGCAGTTTCCAGGGCGGGGAGCTGTTTTTT
TRBV24-1	14	TRBJ2-5	many	TRBD2	CATSSSGRKETQYF	TGTGCCACCAGTTCTAGCGGGAGGAAAGAGACCCAGTACTTC
TRBV6-1	15	TRBJ2-6	few	NA	CASSEPGTGANVLTF	TGTGCCAGCAGTGAACCAGGGACTGGGGCCAACGTCCTGACTTTC
TRBV5-6	14	TRBJ1-4	many	NA	CASSADSRREKLFF	TGTGCCAGCAGCGCGGACAGCCGCCGGGAAAAACTGTTTTTT
TRBV12-3/TRBV12-4	16	TRBJ2-7	few	NA	CASSLLGFSSSYEQYF	TGTGCCAGCAGTTTATTGGGGTTCTCGAGCTCCTACGAGCAGTACTTC
TRBV9	17	TRBJ2-3	few	NA	CASSPRDRPTGPDTQYF	TGTGCCAGCAGCCCGCGGGACCGACCGACGGGGCCAGATACGCAGTATTTT
TRBV10-3	14	TRBJ2-5	few	TRBD1	CAISVNRDSKTQYF	TGTGCCATCAGTGTAAATAGGGACAGTAAGACCCAGTACTTC
TRBV4-2	15	TRBJ2-7	few	NA	CASSPSFLGSYEQYF	TGTGCCAGCAGCCCCTCATTCTTGGGCTCCTACGAGCAGTACTTC
TRBV2	12	TRBJ1-5	NA	NA	CASSEGDQPQHF	TGTGCCAGCAGTGAGGGAGATCAGCCCCAGCATTTT
TRBV5-1	13	TRBJ1-2	NA	TRBD1	CASSETGEYGYTF	TGCGCCAGCAGCGAGACAGGGGAGTATGGCTACACCTTC
TRBV18	15	TRBJ2-4	NA	TRBD1	CASSPRTGETGIQYF	TGTGCCAGCTCACCACGGACAGGAGAAACTGGAATTCAGTACTTC
TRBV11-1	16	TRBJ2-2	NA	TRBD2	CASSLASSGIAGELFF	TGTGCCAGCAGCTTAGCGTCTAGCGGGATCGCCGGGGAGCTGTTTTTT
TRBV20-1	14	TRBJ1-4	NA	TRBD1	CSAGQGADNEKLFF	TGCAGTGCCGGACAGGGGGCAGATAATGAAAAACTGTTTTTT